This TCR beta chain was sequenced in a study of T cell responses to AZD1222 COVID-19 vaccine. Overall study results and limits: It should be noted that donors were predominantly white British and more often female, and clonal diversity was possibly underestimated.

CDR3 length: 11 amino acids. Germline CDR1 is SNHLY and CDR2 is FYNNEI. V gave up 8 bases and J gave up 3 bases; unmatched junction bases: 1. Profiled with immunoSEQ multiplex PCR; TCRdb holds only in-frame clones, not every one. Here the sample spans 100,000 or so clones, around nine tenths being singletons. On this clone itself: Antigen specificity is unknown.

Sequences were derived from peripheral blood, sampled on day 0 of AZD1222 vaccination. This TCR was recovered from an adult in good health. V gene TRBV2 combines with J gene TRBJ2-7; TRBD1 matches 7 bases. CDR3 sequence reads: CASDRVYEQYF. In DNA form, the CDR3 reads TGTGCCAGCGACAGGGTCTACGAGCAGTACTTC.